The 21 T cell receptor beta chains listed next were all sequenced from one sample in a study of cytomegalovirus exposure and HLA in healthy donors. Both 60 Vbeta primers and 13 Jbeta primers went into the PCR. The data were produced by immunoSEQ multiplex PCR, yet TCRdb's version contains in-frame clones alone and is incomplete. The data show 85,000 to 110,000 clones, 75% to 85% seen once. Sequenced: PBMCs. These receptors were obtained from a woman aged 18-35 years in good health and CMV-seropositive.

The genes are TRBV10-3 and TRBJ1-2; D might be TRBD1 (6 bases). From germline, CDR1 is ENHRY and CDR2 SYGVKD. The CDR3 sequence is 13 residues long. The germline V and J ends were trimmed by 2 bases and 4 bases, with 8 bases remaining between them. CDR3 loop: CAISEGTPYGYTF. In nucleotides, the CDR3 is TGTGCCATCAGTGAGGGGACACCCTATGGCTACACCTTC.

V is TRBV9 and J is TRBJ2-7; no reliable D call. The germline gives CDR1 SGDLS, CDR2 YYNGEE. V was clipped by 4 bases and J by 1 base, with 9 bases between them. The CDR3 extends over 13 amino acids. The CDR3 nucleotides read TGTGCCAGCAGCAGAGTACCATCCTACGAGCAGTACTTC. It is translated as CASSRVPSYEQYF. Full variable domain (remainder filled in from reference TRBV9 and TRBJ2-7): DSGVTQTPKHLITATGQRVTLRCSPRSGDLSVYWYQQSLDQGLQFLIQYYNGEERAKGNILERFSAQQFPDLHSELNLSSLELGDSALYFCASSRVPSYEQYFGPGTRLTVT.

The CDR3 sequence is CASTSGISGNNEQFF. The CDR3 bases are TGCGCCAGCACCTCAGGGATTAGCGGTAACAATGAGCAGTTCTTC. The rearrangement uses TRBV5-1 and TRBJ2-1; D may be TRBD2 (6 bases). The CDR3 is made up of 15 amino acids. Looked up from germline, CDR1 is SGHRS and CDR2 is YFSETQ. Between the trimmed V and J ends, which lost 6 bases and 5 bases, there was a span of 18 bases.

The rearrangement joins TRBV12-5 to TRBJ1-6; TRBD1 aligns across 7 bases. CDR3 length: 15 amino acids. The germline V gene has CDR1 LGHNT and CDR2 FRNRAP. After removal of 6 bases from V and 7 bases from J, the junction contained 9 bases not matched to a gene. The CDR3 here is CASGKGTEDNSPLHF. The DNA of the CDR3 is TGTGCTAGTGGAAAAGGGACAGAGGACAATTCACCCCTCCACTTT. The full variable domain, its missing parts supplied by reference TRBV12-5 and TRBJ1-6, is DARVTQTPRHKVTEMGQEVTMRCQPILGHNTVFWYRQTMMQGLELLAYFRNRAPLDDSGMPKDRFSAEMPDATLATLKIQPSEPRDSAVYFCASGKGTEDNSPLHFGNGTRLTVT.

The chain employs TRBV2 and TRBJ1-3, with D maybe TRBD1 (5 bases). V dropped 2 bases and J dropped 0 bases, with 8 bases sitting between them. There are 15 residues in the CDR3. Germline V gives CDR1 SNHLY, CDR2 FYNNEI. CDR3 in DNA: TGTGCCAGCAGTGAAAGGGGTAGCTCTGGAAACACCATATATTTT. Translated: CASSERGSSGNTIYF.

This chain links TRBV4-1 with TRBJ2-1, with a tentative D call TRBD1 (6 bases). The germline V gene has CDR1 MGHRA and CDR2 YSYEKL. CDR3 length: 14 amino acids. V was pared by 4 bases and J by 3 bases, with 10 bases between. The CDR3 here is CASSRWDNYNEQFF. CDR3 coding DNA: TGCGCCAGCAGCCGATGGGACAACTACAATGAGCAGTTCTTC.

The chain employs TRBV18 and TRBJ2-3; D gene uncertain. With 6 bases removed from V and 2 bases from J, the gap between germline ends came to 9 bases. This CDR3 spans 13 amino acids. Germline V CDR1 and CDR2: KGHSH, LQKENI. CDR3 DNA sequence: TGTGCCAGCTCTCGGTTAGTCACAGATACGCAGTATTTT. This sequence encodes CASSRLVTDTQYF.

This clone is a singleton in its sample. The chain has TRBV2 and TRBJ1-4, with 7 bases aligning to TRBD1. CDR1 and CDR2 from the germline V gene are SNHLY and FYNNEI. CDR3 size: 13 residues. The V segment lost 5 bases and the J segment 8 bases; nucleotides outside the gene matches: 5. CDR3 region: CASSHDRDEKLFF. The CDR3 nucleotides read TGTGCCAGCAGTCACGACAGGGACGAAAAACTGTTTTTT.

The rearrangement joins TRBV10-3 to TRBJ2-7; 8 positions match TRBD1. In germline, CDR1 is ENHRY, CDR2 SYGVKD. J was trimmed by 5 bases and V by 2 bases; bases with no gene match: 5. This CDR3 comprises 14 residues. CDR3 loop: CAISEGQGSDEQYF. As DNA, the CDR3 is TGTGCCATCAGTGAGGGACAGGGTAGCGACGAGCAGTACTTC.

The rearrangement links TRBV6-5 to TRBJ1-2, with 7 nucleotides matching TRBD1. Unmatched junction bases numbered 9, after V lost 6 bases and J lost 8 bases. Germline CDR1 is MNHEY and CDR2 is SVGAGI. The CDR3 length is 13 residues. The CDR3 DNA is TGTGCCAGCAGGGTGACAGGGTTGGACGGCTACACCTTC. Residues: CASRVTGLDGYTF.

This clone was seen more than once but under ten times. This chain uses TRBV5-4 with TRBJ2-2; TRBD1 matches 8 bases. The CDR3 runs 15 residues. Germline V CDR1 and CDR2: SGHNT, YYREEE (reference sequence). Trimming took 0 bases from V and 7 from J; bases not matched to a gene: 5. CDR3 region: CASSLAGQGGGELFF. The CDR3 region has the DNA TGTGCCAGCAGCTTGGCCGGACAGGGTGGCGGGGAGCTGTTTTTT.

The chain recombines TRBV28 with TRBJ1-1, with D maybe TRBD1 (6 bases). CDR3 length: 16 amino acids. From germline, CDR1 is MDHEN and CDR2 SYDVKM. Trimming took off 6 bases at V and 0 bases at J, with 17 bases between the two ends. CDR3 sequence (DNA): TGTGCCAGCAGGGCACAGGGTGTAAGGATGAACACTGAAGCTTTCTTT. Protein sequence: CASRAQGVRMNTEAFF.

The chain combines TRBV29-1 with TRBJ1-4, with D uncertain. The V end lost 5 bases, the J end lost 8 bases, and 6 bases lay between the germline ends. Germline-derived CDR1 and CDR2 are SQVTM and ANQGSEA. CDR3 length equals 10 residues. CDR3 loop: CSVLREKLFF. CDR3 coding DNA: TGCAGCGTTCTGAGGGAAAAACTGTTTTTT.

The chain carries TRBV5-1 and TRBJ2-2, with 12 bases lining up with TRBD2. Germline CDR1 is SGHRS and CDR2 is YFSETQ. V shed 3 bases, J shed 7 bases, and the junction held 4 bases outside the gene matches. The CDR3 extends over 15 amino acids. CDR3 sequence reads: CASSSGLAGIGELFF. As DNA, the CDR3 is TGCGCCAGCAGCTCAGGACTAGCGGGGATCGGGGAGCTGTTTTTT.

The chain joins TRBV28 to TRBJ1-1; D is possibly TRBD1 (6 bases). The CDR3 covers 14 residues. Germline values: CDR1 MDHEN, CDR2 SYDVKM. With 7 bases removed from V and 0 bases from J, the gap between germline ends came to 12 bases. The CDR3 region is CASKLGDMNTEAFF. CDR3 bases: TGTGCCAGCAAGTTAGGGGACATGAACACTGAAGCTTTCTTT.

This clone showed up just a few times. CDR3 region: CASAQGENTIYF. The CDR3 DNA follows: TGTGCCAGCGCACAGGGTGAAAACACCATATATTTT. V is TRBV6-1 and J is TRBJ1-3; D is perhaps TRBD1 (6 bases). Between the trimmed V and J ends, which lost 8 bases and 6 bases, there was a span of 11 bases. Germline V gene sequence: CDR1 MNHNS, CDR2 SASEGT. This CDR3 contains 12 residues.

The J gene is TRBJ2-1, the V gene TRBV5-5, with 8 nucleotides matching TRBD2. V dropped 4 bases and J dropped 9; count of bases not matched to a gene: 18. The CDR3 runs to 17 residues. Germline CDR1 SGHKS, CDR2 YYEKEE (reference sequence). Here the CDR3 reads CASSLLNGRARLGEQFF. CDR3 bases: TGTGCCAGCAGCCTCCTTAACGGGAGGGCCCGACTGGGTGAGCAGTTCTTC.

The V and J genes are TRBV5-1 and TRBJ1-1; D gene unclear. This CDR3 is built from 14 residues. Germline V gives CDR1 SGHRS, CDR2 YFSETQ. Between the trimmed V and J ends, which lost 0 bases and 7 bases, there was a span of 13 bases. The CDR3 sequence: CASSLALGAGEAFF. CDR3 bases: TGCGCCAGCAGCTTGGCCCTAGGTGCTGGTGAAGCTTTCTTT.

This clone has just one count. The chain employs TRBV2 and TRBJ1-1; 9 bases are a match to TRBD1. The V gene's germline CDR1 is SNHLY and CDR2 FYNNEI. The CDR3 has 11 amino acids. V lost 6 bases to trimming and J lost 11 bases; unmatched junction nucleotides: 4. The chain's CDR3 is CASRPGTGAFF. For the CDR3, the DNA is TGTGCCAGCAGGCCCGGGACAGGGGCTTTCTTT.

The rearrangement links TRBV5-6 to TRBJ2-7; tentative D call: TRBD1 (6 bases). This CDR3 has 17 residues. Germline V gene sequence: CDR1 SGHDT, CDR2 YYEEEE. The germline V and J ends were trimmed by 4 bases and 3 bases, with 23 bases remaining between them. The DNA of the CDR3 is TGTGCCAGCAGCGGGGATAGGTGGGGGCTACCCATCTACGAGCAGTACTTC. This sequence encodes CASSGDRWGLPIYEQYF.

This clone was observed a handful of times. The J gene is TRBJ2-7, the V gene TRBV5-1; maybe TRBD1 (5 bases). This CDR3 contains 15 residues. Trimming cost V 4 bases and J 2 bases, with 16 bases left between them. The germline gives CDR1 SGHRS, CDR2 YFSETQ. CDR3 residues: CASSPYAGQTYEQYF. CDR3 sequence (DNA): TGCGCCAGCAGCCCATATGCAGGGCAAACCTACGAGCAGTACTTC.